This T cell receptor (beta chain) was found in a study of blood T cell repertoires in COVID-19. CDR3 length equals 15 residues. V gave up 7 bases and J gave up 0 bases, with 13 bases separating them. CDR1 is SNHLY and CDR2 is FYNNEI in the germline V gene. The protocol was immunoSEQ multiplex PCR, while the TCRdb copy is restricted to in-frame clones and leaves out a portion. The data hold 250,000 to 400,000 clones, with 80% to 90% observed a single time. Specimen: peripheral blood. This receptor was obtained from a man in his forties or fifties with active or convalescent COVID-19. This rearrangement joins TRBV2 to TRBJ1-3; tentative D call: TRBD1 (5 bases). The CDR3 spells CASKAREYSGNTIYF. DNA of the CDR3: TGTGCCAGCAAGGCCAGGGAATACTCTGGAAACACCATATATTTT.